The 21 T cell receptor beta chains below were found in one sample sequenced in a study of graft-versus-host responses after intestinal transplantation. This table comes from immunoSEQ multiplex PCR, and its TCRdb copy is limited to in-frame clones, with some not included. This table has 20,000 or so clones, 70% to 80% appearing once. Once graft tissue had been processed, intraepithelial and lamina propria lymphocytes were released. The specimen comprised ileum tissue, sampled 12 days after intestinal transplant. The origin of the receptors is a human patient who received an intestinal transplant, so some T cells may come from the graft donor.

The J gene is TRBJ1-1, the V gene TRBV18; D gene unclear. This CDR3 has 14 residues. V shed 1 base and J shed 4 bases, with 10 bases lying between them. The germline gives CDR1 KGHSH, CDR2 LQKENI. The CDR3 protein is CASSPLDSGTEAFF. The CDR3 DNA sequence: TGTGCCAGCTCACCACTTGATTCGGGCACTGAAGCTTTCTTT.

This chain joins TRBV4-2 and TRBJ2-1; no clear D gene. The CDR3 totals 16 residues. Germline assignment: CDR1 LGHNA and CDR2 YNFKEQ. The germline V and J ends were trimmed by 1 base and 0 bases, with 10 bases remaining between them. The CDR3 coding sequence is TGTGCCAGCAGCCAAGGTCCCAGGAACTCCTACAATGAGCAGTTCTTC. Its protein product is CASSQGPRNSYNEQFF.

The rearrangement uses TRBV4-2 and TRBJ2-3; 11 bases fit TRBD2. Germline V gene lookup returns CDR1 LGHNA and CDR2 YNFKEQ. The CDR3 runs to 18 residues. The ends lost 0 bases at V and 2 bases at J; junction bases unmatched: 7. Here the CDR3 reads CASSQELAGAVFTDTQYF. CDR3 sequence (DNA): TGTGCCAGCAGCCAAGAACTAGCGGGGGCCGTCTTCACAGATACGCAGTATTTT.

This clone was seen only a few times. The V and J genes are TRBV5-1 and TRBJ2-5; 8 bases line up with TRBD2. V shed 3 bases and J 5 bases; nucleotides not matched to a gene: 15. The CDR3 is made up of 17 amino acids. Looked up from germline, CDR1 is SGHRS and CDR2 is YFSETQ. The CDR3 loop reads CASSYASGAGAGETQYF. CDR3 sequence (DNA): TGCGCCAGCAGCTACGCCTCAGGAGCGGGAGCGGGGGAGACCCAGTACTTC.

The chain couples TRBV7-3 to TRBJ2-3; 8 nucleotides align to TRBD1. The CDR3 is made up of 16 amino acids. Germline lookup yields CDR1 SGHTA and CDR2 FQGTGA. V gave up 6 bases and J gave up 2 bases; unmatched junction bases: 10. This chain's CDR3 is CASRQGTGPTTDTQYF. DNA for the CDR3: TGTGCCAGCAGGCAAGGGACAGGACCCACCACAGATACGCAGTATTTT.

This clone was seen a handful of times. This chain connects TRBV6-9 to TRBJ2-7, with D uncertain. The length of the CDR3 is 12 residues. V was cut by 10 bases and J by 2 bases, with 12 bases left in between. CDR1 is MNHGY and CDR2 is SVAAGI in the germline V gene. CDR3 in amino acids: CATPAGTYEQYF. The CDR3 region has the DNA TGTGCCACCCCCGCAGGAACCTACGAGCAGTACTTC.

The J gene is TRBJ1-5, the V gene TRBV6-5; TRBD1 might be the D (6 bases). This CDR3 is built from 15 residues. The germline gives CDR1 MNHEY, CDR2 SVGAGI. Deletions cut 7 bases from V and 3 bases from J, with 16 bases between. CDR3 nucleotide sequence: TGTGCCAGCACCACACCCGACAGGTACAATCAGCCCCAGCATTTT. Amino acid sequence: CASTTPDRYNQPQHF.

This clone was seen a single time. This chain links TRBV6-6 with TRBJ1-2; 10 bases match TRBD1. Germline values: CDR1 MNHNY, CDR2 SVGAGI (reference sequence). This CDR3 is built from 13 residues. The junction had 3 bases not matched to a gene; V was cut back by 4 bases and J by 7 bases. The CDR3 region is CASSFWTGGGYTF. As DNA, the CDR3 is TGTGCCAGCAGTTTCTGGACAGGGGGTGGCTACACCTTC.

V is TRBV29-1 and J is TRBJ1-4, with D perhaps matching TRBD1 (5 bases). V lost 6 bases and J 0 bases, leaving 11 bases between the germline ends. There are 14 residues in the CDR3. Germline values: CDR1 SQVTM, CDR2 ANQGSEA. The CDR3 spells CSVARQSTNEKLFF. DNA of the CDR3: TGCAGCGTCGCCCGACAGTCAACTAATGAAAAACTGTTTTTT.

The rearrangement uses TRBV10-2 and TRBJ2-7; perhaps TRBD1 as D (6 bases). CDR1 and CDR2 (germline): WSHSY, SAAADI. V lost 4 bases to trimming and J lost 2 bases, with 12 bases between them. The CDR3 sequence is 14 residues long. Here the CDR3 reads CASSGPGTPYEQYF. CDR3 in DNA: TGCGCCAGCAGTGGGCCCGGGACACCCTACGAGCAGTACTTC.

J is TRBJ2-1 and V is TRBV4-1; D perhaps matches TRBD2 (5 bases). This CDR3 comprises 13 residues. Trimming left V 4 bases short and J 6 bases short, with 10 bases between. Germline assignment: CDR1 MGHRA and CDR2 YSYEKL. CDR3 protein: CASSPLGLNEQFF. In DNA, the CDR3 is TGCGCCAGCAGCCCACTAGGTCTCAATGAGCAGTTCTTC.

This clone was found once. CDR3: CASSAGTGYPYEQYF. The DNA of the CDR3 is TGTGCCAGCAGCGCCGGGACAGGGTATCCCTACGAGCAGTACTTC. This chain joins TRBV6-5 and TRBJ2-7; 9 positions agree with TRBD1. The CDR3 totals 15 residues. Unmatched junction bases numbered 8, after V lost 6 bases and J lost 2 bases. Germline values: CDR1 MNHEY, CDR2 SVGAGI.

This chain uses TRBV18 with TRBJ2-7; no clear D gene. The CDR3 is 15 amino acids. Germline values: CDR1 KGHSH, CDR2 LQKENI. Trimming took off 3 bases at V and 3 bases at J, with 15 bases between the two ends. Here the CDR3 DNA reads TGTGCCAGCTCACCCGCCGAATCCTTAGACTACGAGCAGTACTTC. This sequence encodes CASSPAESLDYEQYF.

The gene calls are TRBV2 and TRBJ2-2; TRBD2 is a possible D gene (6 bases). This CDR3 contains 16 residues. CDR1 is SNHLY, CDR2 FYNNEI, per germline. Trimming shortened V by 8 bases and J by 3 bases, and 19 bases separated the two germline ends. CDR3: CASGEVVLAYTGELFF. CDR3 DNA sequence: TGTGCCAGCGGAGAAGTGGTACTAGCTTACACCGGGGAGCTGTTTTTT. Full variable domain (rest looked up from reference TRBV2 and TRBJ2-2): EPEVTQTPSHQVTQMGQEVILRCVPISNHLYFYWYRQILGQKVEFLVSFYNNEISEKSEIFDDQFSVERPDGSNFTLKIRSTKLEDSAMYFCASGEVVLAYTGELFFGEGSRLTVL.

The V gene is TRBV6-6, the J gene TRBJ2-1; TRBD1 agrees at 11 bases. Germline V lookup: CDR1 MNHNY, CDR2 SVGAGI (reference sequence). The CDR3 is made up of 16 amino acids. With 9 bases clipped from V and 10 bases from J, the junction kept 17 bases outside the gene matches. CDR3 bases: TGTGCCAGTTTGGGGGCCCTCGGACAGGGGGCTCGGGAGCAGTTCTTC. This sequence encodes CASLGALGQGAREQFF.

This rearrangement joins TRBV11-2 to TRBJ1-1; tentatively, D is TRBD1 (5 bases). The germline V and J ends were trimmed by 2 bases and 1 base, with 14 bases remaining between them. Germline assignment: CDR1 SGHAT and CDR2 FQNNGV. The CDR3 length is 16 residues. The CDR3 loop reads CASSLIAGRANTEAFF. As DNA, the CDR3 is TGTGCCAGCAGCTTAATAGCCGGCAGGGCGAACACTGAAGCTTTCTTT.

The chain couples TRBV4-2 to TRBJ2-1; the match to TRBD2 covers 11 bases. This CDR3 spans 16 amino acids. Germline CDR1 is LGHNA and CDR2 is YNFKEQ. The ends lost 1 base at V and 9 bases at J; junction bases unmatched: 8. The CDR3 reads CASSQVSLAGVGEQFF. The CDR3 coding sequence is TGTGCCAGCAGCCAAGTCTCACTAGCGGGAGTGGGTGAGCAGTTCTTC.

This clone appeared a single time. This rearrangement joins TRBV2 to TRBJ1-1; a possible D gene is TRBD1 (5 bases). The CDR3 is 14 amino acids. The V end lost 4 bases, the J end lost 3 bases, and 12 bases lay between the germline ends. Germline V gene data show CDR1 as SNHLY and CDR2 as FYNNEI. This CDR3 reads CASSVRGRDTEAFF. CDR3 coding DNA: TGTGCCAGCAGTGTGCGGGGGAGGGACACTGAAGCTTTCTTT.

J is TRBJ2-5 and V is TRBV29-1; 8 nucleotides align to TRBD2. The CDR3 extends over 14 amino acids. The V gene's germline CDR1 is SQVTM and CDR2 ANQGSEA. V lost 7 bases and J lost 5; bases outside the gene matches: 12. The CDR3 protein is CSAYVTGGRETQYF. CDR3 nucleotide sequence: TGCAGCGCGTATGTTACGGGGGGGCGGGAGACCCAGTACTTC. Drawing the rest from reference TRBV29-1 and TRBJ2-5, the complete variable domain is SAVISQKPSRDICQRGTSLTIQCQVDSQVTMMFWYRQQPGQSLTLIATANQGSEATYESGFVIDKFPISRPNLTFSTLTVSNMSPEDSSIYLCSAYVTGGRETQYFGPGTRLLVL.

J is TRBJ1-5 and V is TRBV11-3; D is unresolved. The germline CDR1 and CDR2 sequences are SGHNT and YENEEA. The CDR3 loop spans 14 amino acids. Trimming removed 7 bases from V and 4 bases from J, with 14 bases in between. DNA for the CDR3: TGTGCCAGCACCGTGGGCAGCACAAATCAGCCCCAGCATTTT. Its translation is CASTVGSTNQPQHF.

The CDR3 sequence: CASSRSGLASETQYF. Here the CDR3 DNA reads TGTGCCAGCAGCCGAAGCGGACTAGCCAGCGAGACCCAGTACTTC. The chain carries TRBV5-6 and TRBJ2-5, with TRBD2 matching 8 bases. Trimming at V came to 4 bases and at J to 5 bases, leaving 10 bases not matched to a gene. Germline V CDR1 and CDR2: SGHDT, YYEEEE. This CDR3 spans 15 amino acids.